What follows is one T cell receptor beta chain and its context. This table comes from immunoSEQ multiplex PCR, and its TCRdb copy is limited to in-frame clones, with some not included. The table lists 20,000 to 30,000 clones, about 82% of them singletons. The data originate from a study of T cells after posttransplantation cyclophosphamide. Trimming took 5 bases from V and 3 from J, leaving 10 bases between them. The CDR3 covers 13 residues. Germline CDR1 is MNHEY and CDR2 is SVGAGI. This sequence originates from an older woman with a blood cancer, CMV-positive, and with a related stem cell donor. The chain has TRBV6-5 and TRBJ1-2; no clear D gene. The sample was PBMCs. The CDR3 sequence is CASSEMADYGYTF. The CDR3 DNA is TGTGCCAGCAGTGAAATGGCAGACTATGGCTACACCTTC.